This T cell receptor (beta chain) was found in a study of blood T cell repertoires in COVID-19. Study overall: Italy, Spain and the United States were the sources of the convalescent and acute COVID-19 samples. Sources were T cells, B-cell-depleted T cells, or PBMCs; the material itself was cDNA or gDNA.

Under the authors' procedure: Researchers report that nucleated cell counts were estimated from reference gene primer amplification. Profiled with immunoSEQ multiplex PCR; TCRdb holds only in-frame clones, not every one. The D gene and trimming were derived from the DNA, and the V and J assignments and clone size from that table. The sample yields some 150,000 clones, over 80% seen once. Deletions cut 0 bases from V and 7 bases from J, with 13 bases between. The V gene's germline CDR1 is MGHRA and CDR2 YSYEKL. The CDR3 is 15 amino acids. This clonotype was sampled from a man in his fifties with active COVID-19. The rearrangement joins TRBV4-1 to TRBJ1-5, with D possibly being TRBD1 (5 bases). Sample: peripheral blood. CDR3 bases: TGCGCCAGCAGCCAAGATCCGCAGGGTGGACAGCCCCAGCATTTT. This gives the protein CASSQDPQGGQPQHF.